A single sample gave rise to the 2 T cell receptor beta chains below, sequenced in a study of liver allograft versus peripheral blood T cells. At the level of the study: In transplanted livers, T cell receptor repertoires were compared with those found in the recipients' peripheral blood.

TCRdb fed the reads into MiXCR, producing one record per CDR3 protein. The data hold some 8,500 distinct CDR3 sequences, with over 12% observed a single time. These receptors all stem from a human patient who had a liver transplant. The graft donor may have contributed some T cells.

This clonotype is medium-sized (0.01 to 0.1%). The chain employs TRBV6-2 or TRBV6-3 and TRBJ1-1; TRBD1 matches at 7 bases. The CDR3 has 15 amino acids. The J segment lost 1 base and the V segment lost 6 bases, leaving 8 bases of the junction unmatched. CDR1 is MNHEY and CDR2 is SVGEGT in the germline V gene. This CDR3 is CASSPPTGTNTEAFF. DNA of the CDR3: TGTGCCAGCAGCCCCCCGACAGGGACGAACACTGAAGCTTTCTTT.

This clonotype ranks as medium-sized. DNA for the CDR3: TGTGCCAGCAGCCAGGGGAAGGGGAGGAACACTGAAGCTTTCTTT. Translated: CASSQGKGRNTEAFF. V gene TRBV6-1 combines with J gene TRBJ1-1, with a possible D match to TRBD1 (6 bases). V was trimmed by 6 bases and J by 1 base, leaving 15 bases between them. This CDR3 is 15 amino acids long. Germline assignment: CDR1 MNHNS and CDR2 SASEGT.